Listed below are T cell receptor beta chains from one sample, sequenced in a study of control samples from healthy donors and cancer patients. Repertoires were generated with immunoSEQ multiplex PCR, while TCRdb's copy carries only in-frame clones and drops some. The sample has under 150,000 clones; 89% are singletons. Sequencing was performed on blood. The receptors shown here come from a man younger than 40 in good health. The CDR3 runs from the conserved cysteine through the conserved F or W. Each record gives: clone size, V gene, D gene, J gene, CDR3 DNA, CDR3 protein. A D gene is named only where the DNA matches it firmly. Clone size is stated in some rows and not others, as once, few, many or a class when expanded.

-	TRBV5-1	TRBD2	TRBJ2-2	TGCGCCAGCAGCACGACCCCGACTAGCGGAACGAACACCGGGGAGCTGTTTTTT	CASSTTPTSGTNTGELFF
-	TRBV6-5	TRBD1	TRBJ1-3	TGTGCCAGCAGCCGTGGACAGGGGGCGAACACCATATATTTT	CASSRGQGANTIYF
-	TRBV6-1	-	TRBJ1-2	TGTGCCAGCAGTGAAGCGCACAGGGCTGGTGGCTACACCTTC	CASSEAHRAGGYTF
-	TRBV2	-	TRBJ2-1	TGTGCCAGCCGAGTGGGGAGCTCCTACAATGAGCAGTTCTTC	CASRVGSSYNEQFF
-	TRBV10-2	TRBD1	TRBJ1-1	TGCGCCAGCAGGGAGACAGGGGTCCCTGAAGCTTTCTTT	CASRETGVPEAFF
-	TRBV7-2	-	TRBJ2-1	TGTGCCAGCAGCTTAGCGCGGCTAGCGCGAAAGAATGAGCAGTTCTTC	CASSLARLARKNEQFF
few	TRBV27	-	TRBJ1-6	TGTGCCAGCAGAAGGACAGCTACAAATTCACCCCTCCACTTT	CASRRTATNSPLHF
-	TRBV7-2	TRBD2	TRBJ2-7	TGTGCCAGCAACTTGCTGGGGACTAGCATCGAGCAGTACTTC	CASNLLGTSIEQYF
-	TRBV7-9	TRBD1	TRBJ2-7	TGTGCCAGCAGCTCAAGGGACAGGGGAGTCTACGAGCAGTACTTC	CASSSRDRGVYEQYF
-	TRBV19	TRBD1	TRBJ1-2	TGTGCCAGTAGCCCGGACAGGAGTAACTATGGCTACACCTTC	CASSPDRSNYGYTF
once	TRBV18	-	TRBJ2-6	TGTGCCAGCTCACCACCGGGGGCTGGGGCCAACGTCCTGACTTTC	CASSPPGAGANVLTF